Sequencing of this TCR beta chain was carried out in a study of blood T cell repertoires in COVID-19. Across the study: PBMCs, B-cell-depleted T cells, or T cells were the source of the cDNA or gDNA that made up the material.

This clone was counted a single time. The CDR3 runs 18 residues. After removal of 0 bases from V and 2 bases from J, the junction contained 7 bases not matched to a gene. From germline, CDR1 is SGDLS and CDR2 YYNGEE. Original analysis: The assay estimated nucleated cells by amplifying reference gene primers. TCRdb's table, derived via immunoSEQ multiplex PCR, lists solely in-frame clones and lacks some. D and trimming were read from the DNA, whereas the V and J calls and clone size are those reported in that table. The table records roughly 38,000 clones, 75% to 90% of them present only once. The chain joins TRBV9 to TRBJ2-3; the match to TRBD2 covers 12 bases. The source material was peripheral blood. This receptor was taken from a woman in her 70s with acute or convalescent COVID-19. This CDR3 reads CASSVAPTSGSITDTQYF. The CDR3 DNA follows: TGTGCCAGCAGCGTAGCTCCGACTAGCGGGAGTATCACAGATACGCAGTATTTT.